The 8 T cell receptor beta chains in this list originate from one sample, sequenced in a study of blood T cell repertoires in COVID-19. Data came from immunoSEQ multiplex PCR; TCRdb stores just in-frame clones and leaves some out. The data hold more than 300,000 clones, with about 90% observed a single time. Material for sequencing was peripheral blood. The receptors here all came from a young man who had recovered from COVID-19.

The rearrangement joins TRBV3-1 (or the pseudogene TRBV3-2) to TRBJ2-7; D not certain. The CDR3 is 14 amino acids. Trimming removed 1 base at V and 1 base at J, with 8 bases between. Germline-derived CDR1 and CDR2 are LGHDT and YNNKEL (reference sequence). This chain's CDR3 is CASSQVSNSYEQYF. In DNA, the CDR3 is TGTGCCAGCAGCCAAGTTTCTAATTCCTACGAGCAGTACTTC.

The chain joins TRBV9 to TRBJ2-7; 7 bases match TRBD2. In germline, CDR1 is SGDLS, CDR2 YYNGEE. V shed 1 base and J 5 bases; nucleotides not matched to a gene: 6. The CDR3 sequence is 14 residues long. The CDR3 coding sequence is TGTGCCAGCAGCGTAACTAGCGACGGCCACGAGCAGTACTTC. It specifies CASSVTSDGHEQYF.

The chain recombines TRBV6-2 or TRBV6-3 with TRBJ1-2; the match to TRBD1 covers 9 bases. Germline CDR1 MNHEY, CDR2 SVGEGT. CDR3 length equals 17 residues. Trimming at V came to 0 bases and at J to 1 base, leaving 6 bases not matched to a gene. The CDR3 reads CASSYSGGQGSNYGYTF. In DNA, the CDR3 is TGTGCCAGCAGTTACTCGGGCGGACAGGGGAGTAACTATGGCTACACCTTC.

The chain combines TRBV2 with TRBJ1-1, with D possibly matching TRBD1 (5 bases). Germline V lookup: CDR1 SNHLY, CDR2 FYNNEI. V lost 4 bases to trimming and J lost 1 base, with 13 bases between them. CDR3 length equals 15 residues. CDR3 loop: CASSVKGGANTEAFF. CDR3 nucleotide sequence: TGTGCCAGCAGTGTTAAGGGCGGGGCGAACACTGAAGCTTTCTTT.

The rearrangement joins TRBV28 to TRBJ2-7, with D tentatively TRBD1 (6 bases). Trimming pared 5 bases from V and 5 bases from J, leaving 13 bases between. Germline-derived CDR1 and CDR2 are MDHEN and SYDVKM. The CDR3 loop spans 13 amino acids. The CDR3 sequence is CASSPMGTNEQYF. In DNA form, the CDR3 reads TGTGCCAGCAGTCCGATGGGGACAAACGAGCAGTACTTC.

This clone has just one count. As DNA, the CDR3 is TGTGCCAGCAGCCGCTCCTGGGGCGGGATAATATACGAGCAGTACTTC. Translating gives CASSRSWGGIIYEQYF. The chain carries TRBV11-2 and TRBJ2-7; TRBD2 might be the D (6 bases). Per germline, CDR1 SGHAT and CDR2 FQNNGV. The germline V and J ends were trimmed by 5 bases and 4 bases, with 21 bases remaining between them. The CDR3 loop spans 16 amino acids.

V usage is TRBV28 and J usage is TRBJ2-7, with 9 bases aligning to TRBD1. Germline CDR1 MDHEN, CDR2 SYDVKM. The V gene end was trimmed by 5 bases and the J gene end by 6 bases; junction bases not matched to a gene: 11. The CDR3 spans 15 residues. CDR3 amino acids: CASSPTDRGRGEQYF. Written as DNA, the CDR3 is TGTGCCAGCAGTCCGACGGACAGGGGTAGAGGCGAGCAGTACTTC.

Of note for this clone: The junction does not match germline at one end; this may be a read error. This chain links TRBV19 with TRBJ2-2; 9 nucleotides match TRBD1. The CDR3 is 15 residues long. In germline, CDR1 is LNHDA, CDR2 SQIVND (reference sequence). CDR3 region: CASSVDRGVTGELFF. The CDR3 DNA reads as TGTGCCAGTAGTGTAGACAGGGGGGTCACCGGGGAGCTGTTTTTT.